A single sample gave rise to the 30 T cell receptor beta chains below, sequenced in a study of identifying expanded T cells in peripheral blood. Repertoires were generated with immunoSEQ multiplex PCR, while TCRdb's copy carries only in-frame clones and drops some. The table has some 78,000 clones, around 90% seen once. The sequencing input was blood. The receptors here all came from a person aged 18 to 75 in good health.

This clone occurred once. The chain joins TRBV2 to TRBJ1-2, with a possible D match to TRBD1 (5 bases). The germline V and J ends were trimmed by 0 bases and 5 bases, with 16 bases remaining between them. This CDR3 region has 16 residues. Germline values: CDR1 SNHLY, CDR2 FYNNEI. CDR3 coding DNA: TGTGCCAGCAGTGAAGCCACCCTAGGGGAAAGGTATGGCTACACCTTC. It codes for CASSEATLGERYGYTF.

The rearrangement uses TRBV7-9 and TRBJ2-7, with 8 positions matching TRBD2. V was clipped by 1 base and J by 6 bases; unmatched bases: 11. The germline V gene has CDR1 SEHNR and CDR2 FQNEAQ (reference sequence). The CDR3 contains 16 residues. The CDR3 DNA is TGTGCCAGCAGCTTAGGCCTCCGGGGGGGAACCGGCGAGCAGTACTTC. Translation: CASSLGLRGGTGEQYF.

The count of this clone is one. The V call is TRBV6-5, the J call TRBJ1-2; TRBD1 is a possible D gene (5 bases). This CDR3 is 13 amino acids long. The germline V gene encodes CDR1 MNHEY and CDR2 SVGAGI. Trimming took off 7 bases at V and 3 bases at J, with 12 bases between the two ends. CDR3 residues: CASKERTYYGYTF. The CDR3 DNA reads TGTGCCAGCAAAGAAAGGACATACTATGGCTACACCTTC.

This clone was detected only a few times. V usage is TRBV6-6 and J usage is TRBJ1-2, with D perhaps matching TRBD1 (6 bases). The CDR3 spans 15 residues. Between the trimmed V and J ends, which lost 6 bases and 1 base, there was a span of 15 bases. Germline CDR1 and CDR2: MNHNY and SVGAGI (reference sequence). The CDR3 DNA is TGTGCCAGCAGCCTCGTGGGACACCTTAACTATGGCTACACCTTC. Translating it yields CASSLVGHLNYGYTF.

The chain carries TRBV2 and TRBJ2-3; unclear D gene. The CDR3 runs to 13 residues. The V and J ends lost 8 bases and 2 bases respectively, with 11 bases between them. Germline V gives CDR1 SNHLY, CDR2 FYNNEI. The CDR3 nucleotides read TGTGCCAGCCTCGGTAAAAACACAGATACGCAGTATTTT. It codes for CASLGKNTDTQYF. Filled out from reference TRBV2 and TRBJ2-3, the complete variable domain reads EPEVTQTPSHQVTQMGQEVILRCVPISNHLYFYWYRQILGQKVEFLVSFYNNEISEKSEIFDDQFSVERPDGSNFTLKIRSTKLEDSAMYFCASLGKNTDTQYFGPGTRLTVL.

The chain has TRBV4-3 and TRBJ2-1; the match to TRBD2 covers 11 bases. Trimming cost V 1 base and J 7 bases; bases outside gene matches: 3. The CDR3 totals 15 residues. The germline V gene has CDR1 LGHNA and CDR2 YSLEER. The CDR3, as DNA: TGCGCCAGCAGCCAAGGACTAGCGGGGAAAAATGAGCAGTTCTTC. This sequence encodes CASSQGLAGKNEQFF.

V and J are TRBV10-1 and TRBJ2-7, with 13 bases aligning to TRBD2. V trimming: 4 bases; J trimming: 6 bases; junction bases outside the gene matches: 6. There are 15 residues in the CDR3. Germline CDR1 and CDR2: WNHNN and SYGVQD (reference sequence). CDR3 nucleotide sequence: TGCGCCAGCAGTGGCGCCGGGACTAGCGGGGTCGAGCAGTACTTC. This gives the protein CASSGAGTSGVEQYF.

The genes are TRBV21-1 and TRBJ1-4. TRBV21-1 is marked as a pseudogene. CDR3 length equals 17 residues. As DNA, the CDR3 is TGTGCCAGCAGCAAAGTATGTAGGCAAGGTGAAGGGGAAAAACTGTTTTTT. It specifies CASSKVCRQGEGEKLFF.

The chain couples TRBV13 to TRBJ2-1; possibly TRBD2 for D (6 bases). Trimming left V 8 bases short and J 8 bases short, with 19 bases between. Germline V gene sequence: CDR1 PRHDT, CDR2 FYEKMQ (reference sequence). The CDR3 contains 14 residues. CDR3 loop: CASQTGTEPYEQFF. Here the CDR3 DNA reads TGTGCCAGCCAAACCGGGACTGAGCCCTATGAGCAGTTCTTC.

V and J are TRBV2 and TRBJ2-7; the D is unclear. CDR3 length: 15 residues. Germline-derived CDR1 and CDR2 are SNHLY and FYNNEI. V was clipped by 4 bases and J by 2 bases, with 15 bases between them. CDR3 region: CASSVELSMAYEQYF. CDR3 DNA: TGTGCCAGCAGTGTAGAACTTTCGATGGCCTACGAGCAGTACTTC.

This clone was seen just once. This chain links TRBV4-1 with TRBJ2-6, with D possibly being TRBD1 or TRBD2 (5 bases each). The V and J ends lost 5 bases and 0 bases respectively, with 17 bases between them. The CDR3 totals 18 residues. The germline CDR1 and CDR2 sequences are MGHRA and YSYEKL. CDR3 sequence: CASSSDPGRLSGANVLTF. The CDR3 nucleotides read TGCGCCAGCAGCTCGGATCCGGGACGACTCTCTGGGGCCAACGTCCTGACTTTC.

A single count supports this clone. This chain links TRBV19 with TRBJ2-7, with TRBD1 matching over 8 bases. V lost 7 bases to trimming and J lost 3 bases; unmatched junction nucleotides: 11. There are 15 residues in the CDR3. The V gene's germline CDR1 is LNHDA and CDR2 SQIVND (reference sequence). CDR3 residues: CASTPGQGVVYEQYF. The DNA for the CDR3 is TGTGCCAGTACCCCCGGACAGGGCGTAGTCTACGAGCAGTACTTC.

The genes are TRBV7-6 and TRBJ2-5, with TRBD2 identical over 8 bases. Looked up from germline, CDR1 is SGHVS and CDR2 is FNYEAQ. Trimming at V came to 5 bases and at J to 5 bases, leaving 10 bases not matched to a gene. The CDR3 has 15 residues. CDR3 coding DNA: TGTGCCAGCAGCGCTACCACGGGGGGGGAGGAGACCCAGTACTTC. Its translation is CASSATTGGEETQYF. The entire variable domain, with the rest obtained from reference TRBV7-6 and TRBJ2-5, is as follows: GAGVSQSPRYKVTKRGQDVALRCDPISGHVSLYWYRQALGQGPEFLTYFNYEAQQDKSGLPNDRFSAERPEGSISTLTIQRTEQRDSAMYRCASSATTGGEETQYFGPGTRLLVL.

The CDR3 loop reads CASSFRPRGGDSQETQYF. CDR3 DNA: TGTGCCAGCAGCTTTCGGCCGCGAGGTGGGGACAGCCAAGAGACCCAGTACTTC. The chain is built from TRBV7-9 and TRBJ2-5; 7 nucleotides line up with TRBD1. The germline V gene encodes CDR1 SEHNR and CDR2 FQNEAQ (reference sequence). The CDR3 loop spans 18 amino acids. The J segment lost 1 base and the V segment lost 3 bases, leaving 14 bases of the junction unmatched.

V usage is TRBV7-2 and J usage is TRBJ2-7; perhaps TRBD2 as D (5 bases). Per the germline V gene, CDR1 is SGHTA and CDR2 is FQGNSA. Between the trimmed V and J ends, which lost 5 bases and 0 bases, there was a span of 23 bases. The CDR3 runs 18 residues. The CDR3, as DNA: TGTGCCAGCAGCCCCCTACGAGGGCTTAAGCTAAGCTCCTACGAGCAGTACTTC. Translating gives CASSPLRGLKLSSYEQYF.

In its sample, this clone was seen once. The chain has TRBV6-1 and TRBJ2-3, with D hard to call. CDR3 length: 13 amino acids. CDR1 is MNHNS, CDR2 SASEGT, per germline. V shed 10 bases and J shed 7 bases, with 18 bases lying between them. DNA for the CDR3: TGTGCCATTACGATCCCGGACCAGCATACGCAGTATTTT. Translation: CAITIPDQHTQYF.

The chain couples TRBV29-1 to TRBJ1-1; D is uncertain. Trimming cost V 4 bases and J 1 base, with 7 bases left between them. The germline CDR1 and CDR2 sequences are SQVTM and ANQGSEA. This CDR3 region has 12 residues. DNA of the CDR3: TGCAGCGTTGGGGAAAAGAACACTGAAGCTTTCTTT. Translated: CSVGEKNTEAFF.

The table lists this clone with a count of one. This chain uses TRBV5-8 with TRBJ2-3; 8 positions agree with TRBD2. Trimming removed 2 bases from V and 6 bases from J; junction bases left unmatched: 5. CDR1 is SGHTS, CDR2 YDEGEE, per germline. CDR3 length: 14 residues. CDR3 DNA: TGTGCCAGCAGCTTTGGCGGGGGGCCCGATACGCAGTATTTT. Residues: CASSFGGGPDTQYF.

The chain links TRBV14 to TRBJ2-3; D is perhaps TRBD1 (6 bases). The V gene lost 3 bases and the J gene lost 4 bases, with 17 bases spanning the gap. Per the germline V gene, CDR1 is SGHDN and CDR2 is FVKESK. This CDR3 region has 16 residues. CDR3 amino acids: CASSHYFDRQPDTQYF. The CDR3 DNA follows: TGTGCCAGCAGCCACTATTTCGACAGGCAACCAGATACGCAGTATTTT.

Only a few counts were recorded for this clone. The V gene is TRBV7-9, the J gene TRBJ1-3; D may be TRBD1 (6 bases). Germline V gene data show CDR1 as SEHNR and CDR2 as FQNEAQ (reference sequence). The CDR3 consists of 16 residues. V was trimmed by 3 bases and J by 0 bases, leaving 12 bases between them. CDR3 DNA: TGTGCCAGCAGCTTGGAGGGGGTGAGCTCTGGAAACACCATATATTTT. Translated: CASSLEGVSSGNTIYF.

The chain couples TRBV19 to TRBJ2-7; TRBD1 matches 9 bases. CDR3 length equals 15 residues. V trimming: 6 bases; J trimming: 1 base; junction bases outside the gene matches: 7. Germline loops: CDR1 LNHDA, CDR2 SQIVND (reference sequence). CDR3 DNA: TGTGCCAGTAGCAACGAACAGGGGGCGTCCTACGAGCAGTACTTC. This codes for CASSNEQGASYEQYF.

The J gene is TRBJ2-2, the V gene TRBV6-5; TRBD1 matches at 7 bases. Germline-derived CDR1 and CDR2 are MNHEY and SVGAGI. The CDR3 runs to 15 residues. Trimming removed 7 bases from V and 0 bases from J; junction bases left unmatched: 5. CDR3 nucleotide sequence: TGTGCCAGCATAAGGGACAGCGCGAACACCGGGGAGCTGTTTTTT. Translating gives CASIRDSANTGELFF.

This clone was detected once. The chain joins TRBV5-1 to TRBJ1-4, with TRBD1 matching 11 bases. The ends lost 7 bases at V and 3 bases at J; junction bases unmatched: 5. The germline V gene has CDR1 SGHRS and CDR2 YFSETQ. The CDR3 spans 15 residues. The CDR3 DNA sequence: TGCGCCAGCCGGACAGGGGGCATAGCTAATGAAAAACTGTTTTTT. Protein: CASRTGGIANEKLFF.

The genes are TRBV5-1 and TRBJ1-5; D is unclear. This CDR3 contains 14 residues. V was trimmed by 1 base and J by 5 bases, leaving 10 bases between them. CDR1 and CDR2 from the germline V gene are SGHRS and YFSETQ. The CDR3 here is CASSLSGADQPQHF. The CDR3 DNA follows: TGCGCCAGCAGCTTGTCGGGAGCAGATCAGCCCCAGCATTTT.

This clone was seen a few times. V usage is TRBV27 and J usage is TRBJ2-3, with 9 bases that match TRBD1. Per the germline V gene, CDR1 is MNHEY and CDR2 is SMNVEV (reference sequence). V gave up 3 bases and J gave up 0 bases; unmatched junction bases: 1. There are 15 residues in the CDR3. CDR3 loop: CASSFTGGSTDTQYF. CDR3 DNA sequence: TGTGCCAGCAGTTTCACAGGGGGCAGCACAGATACGCAGTATTTT.

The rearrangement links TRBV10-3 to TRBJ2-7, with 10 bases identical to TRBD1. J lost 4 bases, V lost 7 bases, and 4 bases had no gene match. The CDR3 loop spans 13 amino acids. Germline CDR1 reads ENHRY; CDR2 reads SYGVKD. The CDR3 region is CAINRDRGYEQYF. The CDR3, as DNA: TGTGCCATCAATAGGGACAGGGGATACGAGCAGTACTTC.

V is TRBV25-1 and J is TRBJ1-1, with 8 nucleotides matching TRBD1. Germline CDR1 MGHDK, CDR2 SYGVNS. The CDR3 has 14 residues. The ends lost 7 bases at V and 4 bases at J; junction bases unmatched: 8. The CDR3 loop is CASNDRGSGTEAFF. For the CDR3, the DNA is TGTGCCAGCAATGACAGGGGTAGTGGCACTGAAGCTTTCTTT.

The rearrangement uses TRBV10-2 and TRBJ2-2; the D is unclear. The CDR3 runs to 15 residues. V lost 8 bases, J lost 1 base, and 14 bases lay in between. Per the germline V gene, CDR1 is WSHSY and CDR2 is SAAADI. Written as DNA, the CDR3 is TGCGCCAGCTCGGTCTATCCAGGGAACACCGGGGAGCTGTTTTTT. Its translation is CASSVYPGNTGELFF.

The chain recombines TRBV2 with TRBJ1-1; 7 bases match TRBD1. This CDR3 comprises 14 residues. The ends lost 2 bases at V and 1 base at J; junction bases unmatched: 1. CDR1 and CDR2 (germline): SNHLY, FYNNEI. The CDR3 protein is CASSERQGNTEAFF. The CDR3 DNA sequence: TGTGCCAGCAGTGAACGACAGGGGAACACTGAAGCTTTCTTT.

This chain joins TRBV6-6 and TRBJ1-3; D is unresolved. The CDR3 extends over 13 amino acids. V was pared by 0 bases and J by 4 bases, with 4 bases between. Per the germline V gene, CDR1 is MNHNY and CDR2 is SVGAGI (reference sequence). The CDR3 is CASSYSMGNTIYF. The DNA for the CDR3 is TGTGCCAGCAGTTACTCGATGGGAAACACCATATATTTT.